These 32 T cell receptor beta chains came from one sample sequenced in a study of T cells after yellow fever vaccination. TCRdb independently ran MiXCR on the 5' RACE reads; one entry per CDR3 protein. The sample lists fewer than 650,000 distinct CDR3 sequences, roughly a fifth seen once, with less than 20% in the top ten. Sequencing was performed on PBMCs, taken 21 days after the first yellow fever vaccination. The receptor set was obtained from a man aged 18 to 29 who received the YFV17D yellow fever vaccine.

This clonotype has just a few counts. The rearrangement uses TRBV9 and TRBJ1-1; D is possibly TRBD1 (6 bases). The V gene's germline CDR1 is SGDLS and CDR2 YYNGEE. With 3 bases removed from V and 4 bases from J, the gap between germline ends came to 10 bases. There are 13 residues in the CDR3. CDR3 amino acids: CASSERGGTEAFF. CDR3 sequence (DNA): TGTGCCAGCAGCGAGAGGGGGGGCACTGAAGCTTTCTTT.

V and J are TRBV4-1 and TRBJ1-6; no clear D gene. The CDR3 covers 14 residues. Per the germline V gene, CDR1 is MGHRA and CDR2 is YSYEKL. The V gene lost 1 base and the J gene lost 9 bases, with 10 bases spanning the gap. The CDR3 sequence: CASSQAGRPSPLHF. The CDR3 bases are TGCGCCAGCAGCCAAGCCGGGAGGCCTTCACCCCTCCACTTT.

This chain uses TRBV12-3 or TRBV12-4 with TRBJ1-2; TRBD1 is a possible D gene (5 bases). The CDR3 sequence is 14 residues long. Trimming cost V 3 bases and J 8 bases, with 16 bases left between them. The CDR3, as DNA: TGTGCCAGCAGTTTGTGGCAGGCGGAGGGGGGCTACACCTTC. Translated: CASSLWQAEGGYTF.

The genes are TRBV11-2 and TRBJ2-1, with D perhaps matching TRBD1 (6 bases). V was clipped by 1 base and J by 0 bases, with 10 bases between them. The CDR3 covers 16 residues. Germline V gives CDR1 SGHAT, CDR2 FQNNGV. The CDR3, as DNA: TGTGCCAGCAGCTTAGGTGTCAGGGGCTCCTACAATGAGCAGTTCTTC. It codes for CASSLGVRGSYNEQFF.

This clonotype was counted between two and nine times. The rearrangement uses TRBV10-2 and TRBJ2-3, with D maybe TRBD2 (6 bases). The length of the CDR3 is 17 residues. Germline V lookup: CDR1 WSHSY, CDR2 SAAADI. Trimming removed 2 bases from V and 0 bases from J, with 15 bases in between. In DNA, the CDR3 is TGCGCCAGCAGTGAGCCCCACGCGGGATCTAGCACAGATACGCAGTATTTT. Residues: CASSEPHAGSSTDTQYF.

In this sample, this clonotype turned up many times. Germline is not matched at one junction end, which may reflect a read error. J is TRBJ2-5 and V is TRBV5-1, with 7 bases matching TRBD1. The CDR3 length is 13 residues. The V gene's germline CDR1 is SGHRS and CDR2 YFSETQ. CDR3 DNA: TGTGCCAGCAGTTTAGGGGGCAGGGAGACCCAGTACTTC. Translation: CASSLGGRETQYF.

CDR3 sequence reads: CASSFQGANTGELFF. CDR3 nucleotides: TGTGCCAGCAGCTTTCAGGGGGCGAACACCGGGGAGCTGTTTTTT. This rearrangement joins TRBV7-9 to TRBJ2-2; 7 nucleotides line up with TRBD1. Trimming at V came to 3 bases and at J to 0 bases, leaving 1 base not matched to a gene. CDR3 length: 15 amino acids. Germline CDR1 is SEHNR and CDR2 is FQNEAQ (reference sequence).

V gene TRBV11-2 combines with J gene TRBJ2-1, with 9 bases that match TRBD2. V lost 3 bases and J lost 0; bases outside the gene matches: 9. Germline assignment: CDR1 SGHAT and CDR2 FQNNGV. This CDR3 comprises 18 residues. Here the CDR3 reads CASSFNRDSGGSYNEQFF. The CDR3 nucleotides are TGTGCCAGCAGCTTTAATCGGGATAGCGGGGGCTCCTACAATGAGCAGTTCTTC.

The chain carries TRBV5-1 and TRBJ2-2; a possible D gene is TRBD2 (6 bases). V was clipped by 3 bases and J by 0 bases, with 9 bases between them. Germline V CDR1 and CDR2: SGHRS, YFSETQ. CDR3 length equals 15 residues. The CDR3 reads CASSSLATNTGELFF. The CDR3 region has the DNA TGCGCCAGCAGCTCGCTAGCGACGAACACCGGGGAGCTGTTTTTT.

The chain combines TRBV7-2 with TRBJ1-2; TRBD1 matches 7 bases. Germline CDR1 and CDR2: SGHTA and FQGNSA. J was trimmed by 2 bases and V by 6 bases; bases with no gene match: 6. The CDR3 has 14 residues. CDR3 sequence: CASRAGGPNYGYTF. CDR3 sequence (DNA): TGTGCCAGCAGAGCAGGGGGGCCCAACTATGGCTACACCTTC.

The chain recombines TRBV20-1 with TRBJ2-7; 7 nucleotides agree with TRBD2. Losses at the gene ends were 6 bases for V and 3 bases for J; bases not matched to a gene: 5. This CDR3 is built from 12 residues. Germline CDR1 reads DFQATT; CDR2 reads SNEGSKA (reference sequence). DNA of the CDR3: TGCAGTGCGGGAGGGGTTCGCTACGAGCAGTACGTC. This encodes CSAGGVRYEQYV.

In its sample, this clonotype was seen a few times. The rearrangement links TRBV6-6 to TRBJ1-5; D is perhaps TRBD1 (5 bases). The length of the CDR3 is 12 residues. Trimming pared 7 bases from V and 5 bases from J, leaving 9 bases between. Per the germline V gene, CDR1 is MNHNY and CDR2 is SVGAGI (reference sequence). The CDR3 sequence is CASTPGDQPQHF. CDR3 sequence (DNA): TGTGCCAGCACTCCGGGGGATCAGCCCCAGCATTTT.

This clonotype occurred a few times. The chain joins TRBV6-1 to TRBJ2-7; D is uncertain. The CDR3 length is 14 residues. Germline CDR1 is MNHNS and CDR2 is SASEGT. The germline V and J ends were trimmed by 5 bases and 6 bases, with 17 bases remaining between them. CDR3 in DNA: TGTGCCAGCAGTCTCCGTCCCCACTCGGGCGAGCAGTACGTC. Translating gives CASSLRPHSGEQYV.

DNA of the CDR3: TGTGCCAGCACAGGGATCTATAGCAATCAGCCCCAGCATTTT. It yields the protein CASTGIYSNQPQHF. The chain recombines TRBV12-3 or TRBV12-4 with TRBJ1-5; tentative D call: TRBD1 (5 bases). V shed 7 bases and J shed 0 bases, with 10 bases lying between them. The CDR3 has 14 amino acids.

This clonotype turned up a few times. This chain uses TRBV7-2 with TRBJ2-3, with TRBD2 matching 10 bases. Germline CDR1 is SGHTA and CDR2 is FQGNSA. The CDR3 is 15 amino acids. V trimming: 0 bases; J trimming: 6 bases; junction bases outside the gene matches: 3. CDR3 loop: CASSLAVAGGDTQYF. As DNA, the CDR3 is TGTGCCAGCAGCTTAGCGGTAGCGGGAGGCGATACGCAGTATTTT. Full variable domain (remainder filled in from reference TRBV7-2 and TRBJ2-3): GAGVSQSPSNKVTEKGKDVELRCDPISGHTALYWYRQSLGQGLEFLIYFQGNSAPDKSGLPSDRFSAERTGGSVSTLTIQRTQQEDSAVYLCASSLAVAGGDTQYFGPGTRLTVL.

This clonotype has more than one count but fewer than ten. The V gene is TRBV6-2 or TRBV6-3, the J gene TRBJ2-1; D gene unclear. CDR1 is MNHEY, CDR2 SVGEGT, per germline. The V end was cut by 6 bases, the J end by 8 bases, with 17 bases between. The CDR3 loop spans 14 amino acids. CDR3 region: CASRALQNHHEQFF. For the CDR3, the DNA is TGTGCCAGCAGGGCCCTCCAAAACCACCATGAGCAGTTCTTC.

The V gene is TRBV12-3 or TRBV12-4, the J gene TRBJ1-4, with 9 bases aligning to TRBD1. V lost 6 bases, J lost 3 bases, and 5 bases stayed unmatched. The CDR3 totals 15 residues. The CDR3 sequence is CASSSQGAPNEKLFF. The DNA for the CDR3 is TGTGCCAGCAGCTCACAGGGGGCACCTAATGAAAAACTGTTTTTT.

This clonotype was seen only a few times. The chain recombines TRBV7-3 with TRBJ2-3; no clear D gene. This CDR3 comprises 13 residues. Trimming shortened V by 2 bases and J by 6 bases, and 9 bases separated the two germline ends. Per the germline V gene, CDR1 is SGHTA and CDR2 is FQGTGA. The CDR3: CASSLYAVDTQYF. For the CDR3, the DNA is TGTGCCAGCAGCTTATACGCCGTCGATACGCAGTATTTT.

This clonotype turned up a few times. The chain is built from TRBV12-3 or TRBV12-4 and TRBJ1-2; D may be TRBD1 (5 bases). The CDR3 sequence is 14 residues long. V dropped 7 bases and J dropped 4 bases, with 16 bases sitting between them. CDR3 bases: TGTGCCAGCACCCAGAGAGTCGGGGGCTATGGCTACACCTTC. Translating gives CASTQRVGGYGYTF.

This clonotype has at least ten counts. The chain has TRBV5-1 and TRBJ1-3; no definite D call. Germline CDR1 reads SGHRS; CDR2 reads YFSETQ. Trimming cost V 1 base and J 0 bases, with 14 bases left between them. The CDR3 spans 17 residues. CDR3 coding DNA: TGCGCCAGCAGCTTGAATGGGGATCGCAGCTCTGGAAACACCATATATTTT. Translated: CASSLNGDRSSGNTIYF.

The chain combines TRBV5-1 with TRBJ2-1; the D is unclear. CDR1 is SGHRS, CDR2 YFSETQ, per germline. Deletions cut 6 bases from V and 4 bases from J, with 20 bases between. The CDR3 totals 16 residues. CDR3 in amino acids: CASTLNADTRYNEQFF. CDR3 in DNA: TGCGCCAGCACGTTGAACGCAGACACGCGATACAATGAGCAGTTCTTC. Supplemented by reference TRBV5-1 and TRBJ2-1, the full variable domain reads KAGVTQTPRYLIKTRGQQVTLSCSPISGHRSVSWYQQTPGQGLQFLFEYFSETQRNKGNFPGRFSGRQFSNSRSEMNVSTLELGDSALYLCASTLNADTRYNEQFFGPGTRLTVL.

This clonotype was seen at least ten times. The chain has TRBV6-1 and TRBJ2-2; D ambiguous. The germline V and J ends were trimmed by 7 bases and 0 bases, with 9 bases remaining between them. Germline CDR1 is MNHNS and CDR2 is SASEGT. The CDR3 consists of 14 residues. The CDR3 sequence is CASKGGTNTGELFF. CDR3 nucleotide sequence: TGTGCCAGCAAGGGTGGGACGAACACCGGGGAGCTGTTTTTT.

The table lists this clonotype with a few counts. The chain recombines TRBV7-9 with TRBJ1-2; no definite D call. Germline V CDR1 and CDR2: SEHNR, FQNEAQ (reference sequence). V gave up 1 base and J gave up 5 bases, with 11 bases separating them. The CDR3 has 14 residues. The CDR3 region has the DNA TGTGCCAGCAGCTTAGATCGCACAGTGTATGGCTACACCTTC. Translating it yields CASSLDRTVYGYTF.

This sequence joins TRBV20-1 and TRBJ2-3, with TRBD1 as a possible D gene (6 bases). Trimming shortened V by 3 bases and J by 2 bases, and 15 bases separated the two germline ends. CDR1 is DFQATT and CDR2 is SNEGSKA in the germline V gene (reference sequence). CDR3 length: 15 residues. The CDR3 DNA reads TGCAGTGCTAGCGTCGGGGCAGGGGTCACAGATACGCAGTATTTT. Translated, it gives CSASVGAGVTDTQYF.

This clonotype was picked up a small number of times. The chain carries TRBV29-1 and TRBJ2-7; D is possibly TRBD2 (6 bases). Looked up from germline, CDR1 is SQVTM and CDR2 is ANQGSEA. The CDR3 covers 13 residues. V shed 4 bases and J shed 5 bases, with 15 bases lying between them. CDR3 protein: CSVVGGGKNEQYV. The CDR3 DNA reads as TGCAGCGTTGTGGGTGGGGGGAAGAACGAGCAGTACGTC.

This clonotype showed up many times. The chain couples TRBV5-1 to TRBJ2-5, with TRBD2 matching 11 bases. J lost 4 bases, V lost 1 base, and 0 bases had no gene match. Germline CDR1 is SGHRS and CDR2 is YFSETQ. The CDR3 runs 14 residues. For the CDR3, the DNA is TGCGCCAGCAGCTTGACTAGCGGGGGAGAGACCCAGTACTTC. This encodes CASSLTSGGETQYF.

V is TRBV6-2 or TRBV6-3 and J is TRBJ2-5; D remains unclear. Trimming pared 1 base from V and 1 base from J, leaving 10 bases between. CDR1 MNHEY and CDR2 SVGEGT come from the germline V gene. The CDR3 is 15 residues long. The CDR3 loop reads CASSYWREAQETQYF. The CDR3 DNA reads as TGTGCCAGCAGTTACTGGCGCGAGGCCCAAGAGACCCAGTACTTC.

The chain has TRBV10-3 and TRBJ2-5, with D possibly matching TRBD1 (6 bases). The V end was cut by 6 bases, the J end by 0 bases, with 8 bases between. Per the germline V gene, CDR1 is ENHRY and CDR2 is SYGVKD. The CDR3 extends over 13 amino acids. The CDR3 sequence: CAISRQDQETQYF. The CDR3 coding sequence is TGTGCCATCAGCAGACAGGACCAAGAGACCCAGTACTTC.

This clonotype showed up just a few times. The chain recombines TRBV6-1 with TRBJ1-5; D not resolved. Germline V CDR1 and CDR2: MNHNS, SASEGT. The germline V and J ends were trimmed by 0 bases and 6 bases, with 6 bases remaining between them. This CDR3 spans 13 amino acids. The CDR3 coding sequence is TGTGCCAGCAGTGAAGCGCTACGTCAGCCCCAGCATTTT. It codes for CASSEALRQPQHF.

The chain joins TRBV6-1 to TRBJ2-7; D unresolved. The CDR3 covers 13 residues. Germline CDR1 reads MNHNS; CDR2 reads SASEGT. Trimming took 2 bases from V and 2 from J, leaving 7 bases between them. The CDR3 coding sequence is TGTGCCAGCAGTGAACAGGACGCCTACGAGCAGTACTTC. This translates into CASSEQDAYEQYF.

The rearrangement joins TRBV6-5 to TRBJ2-7; a weak D match, TRBD2 (6 bases). With 3 bases removed from V and 4 bases from J, the gap between germline ends came to 16 bases. There are 15 residues in the CDR3. Germline CDR1 and CDR2: MNHEY and SVGAGI. DNA for the CDR3: TGTGCCAGCAGTTATAGCGGTGGGCCGAAGTACGAGCAGTACGTC. It yields the protein CASSYSGGPKYEQYV.

This chain uses TRBV6-5 with TRBJ2-7; D is possibly TRBD1 (6 bases). This CDR3 region has 14 residues. Trimming shortened V by 4 bases and J by 2 bases, and 12 bases separated the two germline ends. Germline CDR1 and CDR2: MNHEY and SVGAGI. The CDR3 nucleotides read TGTGCCAGCAGTTTGCGCAGGGGAGCCTACGAGCAGTACTTC. Its protein product is CASSLRRGAYEQYF.